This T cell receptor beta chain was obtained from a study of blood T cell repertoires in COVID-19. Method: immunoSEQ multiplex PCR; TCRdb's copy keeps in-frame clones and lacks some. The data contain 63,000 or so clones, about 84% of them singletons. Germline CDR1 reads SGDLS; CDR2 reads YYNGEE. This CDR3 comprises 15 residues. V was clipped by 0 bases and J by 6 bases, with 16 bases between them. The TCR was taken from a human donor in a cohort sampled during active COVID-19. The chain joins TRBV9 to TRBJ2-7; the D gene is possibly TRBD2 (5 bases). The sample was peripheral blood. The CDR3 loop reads CASSVVPGGGSEQYF. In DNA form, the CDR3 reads TGTGCCAGCAGCGTAGTCCCAGGAGGCGGATCCGAGCAGTACTTC.